This is a list of T cell receptor beta chains from one sample in a study of blood T cell repertoires in COVID-19. Sequencing used immunoSEQ multiplex PCR; TCRdb keeps in-frame clones, though not all of them. The sample lists about 130,000 clones, around 76% occurring once. Sequencing was done on a sample of peripheral blood. These receptors came from a human donor in a cohort sampled during active COVID-19. The CDR3 runs from the conserved cysteine through the conserved F or W. D genes are given only for firm matches. A row's size may be missing; if present it is once, few, many or a size class.

v_gene	j_gene	d_gene	abundance	CDR3nt	CDR3aa
TRBV7-7	TRBJ2-1	NA	NA	TGTGCCAGCAGCTCGACAGGTGGATCCTACAATGAGCAGTTCTTC	CASSSTGGSYNEQFF
TRBV5-1	TRBJ1-5	NA	NA	TGCGCCAGCAGCTTGGACGGTTTTAGCAATCAGCCCCAGCATTTT	CASSLDGFSNQPQHF
TRBV2	TRBJ2-5	TRBD2	NA	TGTGCCAGCAGGGGTACTAGCGGGGGGTCCAAACGAGGAGAGACCCAGTACTTC	CASRGTSGGSKRGETQYF
TRBV28	TRBJ2-7	NA	NA	TGTGCCAGCAGTTCCCGGGGAAAACTACCTTACGAGCAGTACTTC	CASSSRGKLPYEQYF
TRBV19	TRBJ1-1	NA	NA	TGTGCCAGTAGTATCCCCCGACAGCCGGAGAACACTGAAGCTTTCTTT	CASSIPRQPENTEAFF
TRBV24-1	TRBJ2-1	TRBD2	NA	TGTGCCACCAGTGACCTGACTAGCGGGGGGACAGAGCAGTTCTTC	CATSDLTSGGTEQFF
TRBV11-3	TRBJ2-2	NA	few	TGTGCCAGCAGCTTAGAACAGGGAATCGGGGAGCTGTTTTTT	CASSLEQGIGELFF
TRBV15	TRBJ2-5	TRBD1	NA	TGTGCCACCAGCAGAGGGACAGGGTGGGACCCAACCCAGTACTTC	CATSRGTGWDPTQYF
TRBV4-1	TRBJ2-7	NA	few	TGCGCCAGCAGCCAAGAGTGGAGGAGTCCCTACGAGCAGTACTTC	CASSQEWRSPYEQYF
TRBV6-1	TRBJ2-1	TRBD2	NA	TGTGCCAGCAGTGAACGGGCTAGCGGGGGAATCAATGAGCAGTTCTTC	CASSERASGGINEQFF
TRBV19	TRBJ1-5	NA	NA	TGTGCCAGTAGTATAGAGACAGGAGTAAAGCAGCCCCAGCATTTT	CASSIETGVKQPQHF
TRBV7-9	TRBJ2-2	NA	NA	TGTGCCAGCAGTCTATCCCGGTCCACGAACACCGGGGAGCTGTTTTTT	CASSLSRSTNTGELFF
TRBV5-5	TRBJ1-4	TRBD1	few	TGTGCCAGCAGCTTGACGACAGGGCGGCAAAAACTGTTTTTT	CASSLTTGRQKLFF
TRBV6-5	TRBJ1-4	TRBD1	NA	TGTGCCAGCACAGGGGGGATAGCTAATGAAAAACTGTTTTTT	CASTGGIANEKLFF
TRBV9	TRBJ1-1	NA	NA	TGTGCCAGCACACGAGCAGGGCCTATGAACACTGAAGCTTTCTTT	CASTRAGPMNTEAFF
TRBV5-1	TRBJ1-1	NA	NA	TGCGCCAGCAGCCCTACAGGGTACACTGAAGCTTTCTTT	CASSPTGYTEAFF
TRBV6-6	TRBJ1-2	NA	once	TGTGCCAGCAGACCTAGGGGTCAGGGGTATGGTGGCTACACCTTC	CASRPRGQGYGGYTF
TRBV19	TRBJ1-2	TRBD1	once	TGTGCCACTCGGGGACAGGGGGACTATGGCTACACCTTC	CATRGQGDYGYTF
TRBV2	TRBJ2-4	NA	NA	TGTGCCAGCAGTTACGTGACTAGTCTAGCCAAAAACATTCAGTACTTC	CASSYVTSLAKNIQYF
TRBV30	TRBJ2-2	NA	NA	TGTGCCTGGAGTAGAACGCGGCGCGGTAACACCGGGGAGCTGTTTTTT	CAWSRTRRGNTGELFF
TRBV10-3	TRBJ2-7	TRBD1	NA	TGTGCCATCATGGGGCAGGGGGTAAACGAGCAGTACTTC	CAIMGQGVNEQYF
TRBV29-1	TRBJ1-1	NA	NA	TGCAGCGTTCGAGATGGGAACACTGAAGCTTTCTTT	CSVRDGNTEAFF
TRBV5-1	TRBJ1-1	NA	once	TGCGCCAGCAGCTTGGTACCGGGAATGAAGTCTGAAGCTTTCTTT	CASSLVPGMKSEAFF
TRBV3-1/TRBV3-2	TRBJ1-1	TRBD1	NA	TGTGCCAGCAGCCTTGGACAGGGGAGTGCTTTCTTT	CASSLGQGSAFF
TRBV19	TRBJ1-2	NA	NA	TGTGCCAGTAGGTTGGAGCTTTCGTATGGCTACACCTTC	CASRLELSYGYTF
TRBV28	TRBJ2-7	NA	NA	TGTGCCAGCAGACAGGGACGGTTGTACGAGCAGTACTTC	CASRQGRLYEQYF
TRBV3-1/TRBV3-2	TRBJ1-1	TRBD1	NA	TGTGCCAGCAGTATCAGACAGGGGTCGCCGAACACTGAAGCTTTCTTT	CASSIRQGSPNTEAFF
TRBV11-2	TRBJ2-7	NA	NA	TGTGCCAGCAGTCCGGGGGGCGTCGACGAGCAGTACTTC	CASSPGGVDEQYF
TRBV15	TRBJ2-1	TRBD2	NA	TGTGCCACCAGCCCCGGGACTAGCGGGGGAGCAAACAATGAGCAGTTCTTC	CATSPGTSGGANNEQFF